Listed below are T cell receptor beta chains from one sample, sequenced in a study of CD8 T cells in ankylosing spondylitis. Each CDR3 protein gets one entry after TCRdb re-called the 5' RACE reads with MiXCR. This table has over 200,000 distinct CDR3 sequences, around 20% appearing once. The material sequenced was blood, either unsorted or a sorted T cell fraction (not recorded which). The receptors were sampled from a male donor with ankylosing spondylitis. Both conserved end residues are part of each CDR3. The D gene is left open where the match is weak. For some rows the clone size is stated as once, few or many, or as a class when expanded; others skip it.

j_call v_call d_call clone_size cdr3_aa cdr3_nt
TRBJ2-1 TRBV14 TRBD2 . CASSPPGLAGHEQFF TGTGCCAGCAGCCCCCCGGGACTAGCGGGCCATGAGCAGTTCTTC
TRBJ2-7 TRBV11-2 TRBD2 . CASSPPDVAGDSYEQYF TGTGCCAGCAGCCCCCCCGACGTAGCGGGAGACTCCTACGAGCAGTACTTC
TRBJ2-7 TRBV27 . few CASRDRATPYEQYF TGTGCCAGCAGGGACCGGGCAACACCCTACGAGCAGTACTTC
TRBJ1-1 TRBV30 . . CAWSVGNTEAFF TGTGCCTGGAGTGTCGGGAACACTGAAGCTTTCTTT
TRBJ2-7 TRBV29-1 . few CSVEDFGGSNEQYF TGCAGCGTTGAAGATTTTGGCGGATCAAACGAGCAGTACTTC
TRBJ2-7 TRBV2 TRBD2 few CASSPPSGSFDEQYF TGTGCCAGCAGCCCCCCTAGCGGGAGCTTCGACGAGCAGTACTTC
TRBJ2-7 TRBV10-3 . few CAISTEHYEQYF TGTGCCATCAGTACAGAACACTACGAGCAGTACTTC
TRBJ2-7 TRBV2 . many CASNHQSSYEQYF TGTGCCAGCAACCACCAGAGCTCCTACGAGCAGTACTTC
TRBJ2-7 TRBV9 TRBD2 many CASSARTSGEQYF TGTGCCAGCAGCGCCCGGACTAGCGGAGAGCAGTACTTC
TRBJ1-6 TRBV10-3 TRBD1 few CAIRDRDAGWDSPLHF TGTGCCATCCGCGACAGGGACGCAGGGTGGGATTCACCCCTCCACTTT
TRBJ2-1 TRBV7-2 TRBD2 few CASSEVAGYNEQFF TGTGCCAGCAGCGAGGTAGCGGGATACAATGAGCAGTTCTTC
TRBJ2-3 TRBV29-1 . . CSVEWSEDTQYF TGCAGCGTTGAATGGTCAGAAGATACGCAGTATTTT
TRBJ2-7 TRBV7-9 . . CATGGPEQEQYF TGTGCCACCGGGGGACCCGAACAGGAGCAGTACTTC
TRBJ2-1 TRBV7-7 TRBD2 few CASSPSGGAVDEQFF TGTGCTAGCAGCCCTAGCGGGGGGGCCGTCGATGAGCAGTTCTTC
TRBJ2-2 TRBV9 . . CASTPRSTGELFF TGTGCCAGCACCCCCCGGAGTACCGGGGAGCTGTTTTTT
TRBJ2-2 TRBV30 . . CASRRPNTGELFF TGTGCCTCCCGACGGCCGAACACCGGGGAGCTGTTTTTT
TRBJ2-1 TRBV27 TRBD1 few CASSLAGTASYNEQFF TGTGCCAGCAGTTTGGCCGGGACAGCCTCCTACAATGAGCAGTTCTTC
TRBJ2-1 TRBV29-1 . many CSGVYSYNEQFF TGCAGCGGTGTGTACTCCTACAATGAGCAGTTCTTC
TRBJ2-7 TRBV27 . few CASRLQGSNEQYF TGTGCCAGCAGACTCCAAGGGAGTAACGAGCAGTACTTC
TRBJ2-7 TRBV12-3/TRBV12-4 . many CASSLLLTRDEQYF TGTGCCAGCAGTTTACTACTAACCAGGGACGAGCAGTACTTC
TRBJ2-5 TRBV9 . . CASSSPAPWGAPGAQYF TGTGCCAGCAGCTCCCCCGCCCCCTGGGGAGCGCCAGGGGCCCAGTACTTC
TRBJ2-5 TRBV30 . few CAWNAFQETQYF TGTGCCTGGAACGCATTCCAAGAGACCCAGTACTTC
TRBJ1-1 TRBV19 . . CASSLGGRNTEAFF TGTGCCAGCTCCTTAGGAGGTAGGAACACTGAAGCTTTCTTT
TRBJ2-3 TRBV27 TRBD2 few CASSRGVSTDTQYF TGTGCCAGCAGCCGGGGGGTGAGCACAGATACGCAGTATTTT
TRBJ2-1 TRBV11-2 . few CASSSTQGYNEQFF TGTGCCAGCAGCTCGACACAGGGATACAATGAGCAGTTCTTC
TRBJ1-2 TRBV3-1 . . CASSQGSGLYGYTF TGTGCCAGCAGCCAAGGTTCAGGGCTCTATGGCTACACCTTC
TRBJ2-1 TRBV12-3/TRBV12-4 TRBD2 many CASSPLYGGGHNEQFF TGTGCCAGCAGCCCTCTGTACGGGGGGGGTCACAATGAGCAGTTCTTC
TRBJ2-2 TRBV7-8 TRBD1 . CASSMGTGHGELFF TGTGCCAGCAGCATGGGGACAGGGCACGGGGAGCTGTTTTTT
TRBJ2-1 TRBV6-1 . once CASSESGDLGYEQFF TGTGCCAGCAGTGAATCGGGGGACCTCGGGTATGAGCAGTTCTTC
TRBJ1-2 TRBV5-1 . . CASSLAWPGDGYTF TGCGCCAGCAGCTTGGCGTGGCCGGGCGACGGCTACACCTTC
TRBJ2-5 TRBV7-9 TRBD2 . CASSPPGGESQYF TGTGCCAGCAGCCCCCCGGGAGGGGAGTCCCAGTACTTC
TRBJ1-1 TRBV2 TRBD1 few CASSEYRGVYTEAFF TGTGCCAGCAGTGAATACAGGGGTGTGTACACTGAAGCTTTCTTT
TRBJ2-2 TRBV10-3 TRBD1 few CAISESGTDNTGELFF TGTGCCATCAGTGAGTCCGGGACAGATAACACCGGGGAGCTGTTTTTT
TRBJ2-1 TRBV20-1 TRBD2 . CSARGSGGGNEQFF TGCAGTGCTAGGGGTAGCGGGGGGGGAAATGAGCAGTTCTTC
TRBJ2-4 TRBV20-1 TRBD1 few CSANTGENIQYF TGCAGTGCGAATACAGGGGAAAACATTCAGTACTTC
TRBJ2-1 TRBV29-1 . few CSVENRESYEQFF TGCAGCGTTGAAAACAGGGAGAGTTATGAGCAGTTCTTC
TRBJ2-1 TRBV11-3 . . CASSPRRGPLNEQFF TGTGCCAGCAGCCCCCGCCGGGGACCACTCAATGAGCAGTTCTTC
TRBJ2-5 TRBV12-3/TRBV12-4 TRBD2 many CASSPLAAQETQYF TGTGCCAGCAGCCCACTAGCGGCCCAAGAGACCCAGTACTTC
TRBJ1-5 TRBV12-3/TRBV12-4 . . CASSLRPLNQPQHF TGTGCCAGCAGTCTCCGGCCTTTAAATCAGCCCCAGCATTTT